Below, 13 T cell receptor beta chains from the same sample are listed, as sequenced in a study of T cell responses to AZD1222 COVID-19 vaccine. The method was immunoSEQ multiplex PCR; TCRdb's version includes in-frame clones alone and lacks a portion of them. The sample lists 150,000 or so clones, about 93% occurring once. This specimen was peripheral blood, taken on day 0 of AZD1222 vaccination. The receptors originated from an adult in good health.

Comments on this clone: Different DNA sequences within this sample yield the same CDR3. The rearrangement joins TRBV2 to TRBJ1-1; D unresolved. The CDR3 length is 12 residues. The V gene lost 5 bases and the J gene lost 0 bases, with 4 bases spanning the gap. Germline-derived CDR1 and CDR2 are SNHLY and FYNNEI. The CDR3: CASSRMNTEAFF. Written as DNA, the CDR3 is TGTGCCAGCAGTCGTATGAACACTGAAGCTTTCTTT.

The genes are TRBV15 and TRBJ2-3; D ambiguous. Trimming removed 1 base at V and 1 base at J, with 9 bases between. Germline CDR1 reads LNHNV; CDR2 reads YYDKDF (reference sequence). The CDR3 has 15 residues. Here the CDR3 DNA reads TGTGCCACCAGCAGAGCCCGCCAGGGCACAGATACGCAGTATTTT. Translating gives CATSRARQGTDTQYF.

The chain uses TRBV29-1 and TRBJ1-1; D gene uncertain. Between the trimmed V and J ends, which lost 7 bases and 1 base, there was a span of 10 bases. Germline V gene sequence: CDR1 SQVTM, CDR2 ANQGSEA. This CDR3 spans 12 amino acids. CDR3 sequence: CSASYPNTEAFF. CDR3 bases: TGCAGCGCGAGTTACCCGAACACTGAAGCTTTCTTT. The full variable domain, with the rest looked up from reference TRBV29-1 and TRBJ1-1, is SAVISQKPSRDICQRGTSLTIQCQVDSQVTMMFWYRQQPGQSLTLIATANQGSEATYESGFVIDKFPISRPNLTFSTLTVSNMSPEDSSIYLCSASYPNTEAFFGQGTRLTVV.

The chain combines TRBV27 with TRBJ1-1; no reliable D call. Germline values: CDR1 MNHEY, CDR2 SMNVEV (reference sequence). This CDR3 has 13 amino acids. Deletions cut 2 bases from V and 1 base from J, with 5 bases between. Written as DNA, the CDR3 is TGTGCCAGCAGTTTAACGGAGAACACTGAAGCTTTCTTT. It is translated as CASSLTENTEAFF.

The chain links TRBV4-1 to TRBJ2-2; possible D gene TRBD2, 6 bases. Germline loops: CDR1 MGHRA, CDR2 YSYEKL. This CDR3 is built from 14 residues. V lost 6 bases and J lost 5, with 13 bases in between. CDR3: CASRRDLVTGELFF. The CDR3 bases are TGCGCCAGCAGGCGGGATCTGGTTACCGGGGAGCTGTTTTTT.

This chain uses TRBV7-2 with TRBJ1-2; 7 bases are a match to TRBD1. Per germline, CDR1 SGHTA and CDR2 FQGNSA. The CDR3 runs to 15 residues. With V trimmed by 5 bases and J by 4 bases, 10 bases remained unmatched. The CDR3 loop reads CASSDPPAGGYGYTF. The CDR3 nucleotides read TGTGCCAGCAGCGACCCCCCGGCAGGGGGCTATGGCTACACCTTC.

The gene calls are TRBV7-9 and TRBJ1-2; D not resolved. V dropped 5 bases and J dropped 4 bases, with 17 bases sitting between them. The CDR3 has 15 amino acids. Germline V lookup: CDR1 SEHNR, CDR2 FQNEAQ (reference sequence). The CDR3 DNA is TGTGCCAGCAGCCCGGGCCCTGGCCGAATCTATGGCTACACCTTC. Its protein product is CASSPGPGRIYGYTF.

V gene TRBV7-6 combines with J gene TRBJ2-1; 14 nucleotides agree with TRBD2. The CDR3 is 15 residues long. V lost 5 bases, J lost 8 bases, and 5 bases stayed unmatched. CDR1 SGHVS and CDR2 FNYEAQ come from the germline V gene. CDR3 sequence (DNA): TGTGCCAGCAGCCTGACTAGCGGGGGGGCCGATGAGCAGTTCTTC. It encodes CASSLTSGGADEQFF.

The rearrangement uses TRBV29-1 and TRBJ1-2; TRBD1 matches 10 bases. This CDR3 spans 14 amino acids. V lost 0 bases, J lost 8 bases, and 6 bases stayed unmatched. Germline V lookup: CDR1 SQVTM, CDR2 ANQGSEA. The CDR3 protein is CSVEDTGQGDGYTF. CDR3 DNA: TGCAGCGTTGAAGATACAGGACAGGGGGACGGCTACACCTTC.

The chain carries TRBV7-3 and TRBJ2-1, with a possible D match to TRBD2 (6 bases). This CDR3 has 14 residues. V lost 5 bases and J lost 12, with 20 bases in between. Germline-derived CDR1 and CDR2 are SGHTA and FQGTGA. CDR3 DNA: TGTGCCAGCAGCCCGGATGTGGCCGCCGGGGGGCAGTTCTTC. This codes for CASSPDVAAGGQFF.

The rearrangement links TRBV5-1 to TRBJ2-7; perhaps TRBD1 as D (5 bases). The V end lost 0 bases, the J end lost 7 bases, and 8 bases lay between the germline ends. CDR3 length: 12 amino acids. The germline CDR1 and CDR2 sequences are SGHRS and YFSETQ. DNA of the CDR3: TGCGCCAGCAGCTTGGAGGGGTTTGAGCAGTACTTC. Encoded protein: CASSLEGFEQYF. Filled out from reference TRBV5-1 and TRBJ2-7, the complete variable domain reads KAGVTQTPRYLIKTRGQQVTLSCSPISGHRSVSWYQQTPGQGLQFLFEYFSETQRNKGNFPGRFSGRQFSNSRSEMNVSTLELGDSALYLCASSLEGFEQYFGPGTRLTVT.

This clone was counted once. V usage is TRBV7-2 and J usage is TRBJ1-2, with D perhaps TRBD1 (6 bases). The germline CDR1 and CDR2 sequences are SGHTA and FQGNSA. V lost 5 bases to trimming and J lost 2 bases, with 15 bases between them. This CDR3 region has 15 residues. CDR3 region: CASSPRGGANYGYTF. As DNA, the CDR3 is TGTGCCAGCAGCCCCAGGGGAGGGGCGAACTATGGCTACACCTTC.

This clone was counted a single time. V gene TRBV6-5 combines with J gene TRBJ1-1; D is ambiguous. This CDR3 has 12 residues. The germline gives CDR1 MNHEY, CDR2 SVGAGI. Trimming cost V 6 bases and J 2 bases, with 7 bases left between them. This CDR3 reads CASRGKNTEAFF. The CDR3 DNA follows: TGTGCCAGCAGAGGGAAAAACACTGAAGCTTTCTTT.